The next 10 T cell receptor beta chains were all read from a single sample in a study of PD-1 blockade in classical Hodgkin lymphoma. Clones were sequenced by immunoSEQ multiplex PCR, and TCRdb holds only the in-frame ones, with some missing. This sample has 15,000 to 18,000 clones, with around 83% found just once. The time point is: newly diagnosed, previously untreated cHL patient sample. CD4+ T cells were purified from thawed PBMCs by magnetic negative selection. The specimen was CD4+ T cells from blood. These receptors originate from a human donor with classical Hodgkin lymphoma.

V usage is TRBV11-2 and J usage is TRBJ1-5; the D gene is possibly TRBD1 (6 bases). Germline CDR1 and CDR2: SGHAT and FQNNGV. The CDR3 sequence is 15 residues long. Trimming removed 1 base at V and 3 bases at J, with 10 bases between. CDR3 region: CASSLAGGPNQPQHF. CDR3 sequence (DNA): TGTGCCAGCAGCTTAGCCGGGGGGCCCAATCAGCCCCAGCATTTT.

This clone has just one count. The CDR3: CASSPNSLGIQGSTGELFF. The CDR3 DNA sequence: TGTGCCAGCAGTCCCAACTCTCTCGGGATACAGGGGTCCACCGGGGAGCTGTTTTTT. The gene calls are TRBV27 and TRBJ2-2, with 7 bases that match TRBD1. This CDR3 has 19 amino acids. Trimming took 5 bases from V and 4 from J; bases not matched to a gene: 19. From germline, CDR1 is MNHEY and CDR2 SMNVEV (reference sequence).

The V and J genes are TRBV4-2 and TRBJ2-3; 13 nucleotides align to TRBD2. Germline V gene sequence: CDR1 LGHNA, CDR2 YNFKEQ. This CDR3 is built from 17 residues. Trimming removed 4 bases from V and 6 bases from J; junction bases left unmatched: 10. This CDR3 reads CASSPYGLAGESDTQYF. The CDR3 coding sequence is TGTGCCAGCAGCCCATATGGACTAGCGGGAGAGTCCGATACGCAGTATTTT.

This chain joins TRBV7-3 and TRBJ2-4; TRBD2 matches 7 bases. This CDR3 is built from 16 residues. V was pared by 3 bases and J by 2 bases, with 7 bases of the junction left unmatched. Per germline, CDR1 SGHTA and CDR2 FQGTGA. The CDR3 protein is CASSLDGSGTKNIQYF. CDR3 sequence (DNA): TGTGCCAGCAGCTTGGATGGGAGCGGGACCAAAAACATTCAGTACTTC.

This rearrangement joins TRBV29-1 to TRBJ2-1; 7 bases match TRBD2. The germline gives CDR1 SQVTM, CDR2 ANQGSEA. This CDR3 comprises 14 residues. V lost 8 bases to trimming and J lost 6 bases; unmatched junction nucleotides: 13. CDR3 loop: CSFLRTSRGNEQFF. The CDR3 DNA reads as TGCAGCTTTCTTCGGACTAGTAGGGGCAATGAGCAGTTCTTC.

A few counts support this clone. The chain carries TRBV7-2 and TRBJ2-1; possible D gene TRBD2, 6 bases. The CDR3 sequence is 16 residues long. Germline CDR1 SGHTA, CDR2 FQGNSA. The V and J ends lost 1 base and 7 bases respectively, with 17 bases between them. The CDR3 sequence: CASSLGGTQVFNEQFF. The CDR3 bases are TGTGCCAGCAGCTTAGGAGGGACTCAGGTTTTTAATGAGCAGTTCTTC.

The rearrangement uses TRBV28 and TRBJ2-7; the D call may be TRBD1 or TRBD2 (5 bases each). In germline, CDR1 is MDHEN, CDR2 SYDVKM. This CDR3 region has 17 residues. The V end lost 7 bases, the J end lost 6 bases, and 28 bases lay between the germline ends. DNA for the CDR3: TGTGCCAGCACTATCCTGGGGAATCCGGGACCGGCTTCCGAGCAGTACTTC. Translated, it gives CASTILGNPGPASEQYF.

This chain links TRBV25-1 with TRBJ2-7; D uncertain. V was pared by 7 bases and J by 2 bases, with 12 bases between. Looked up from germline, CDR1 is MGHDK and CDR2 is SYGVNS. CDR3 length: 13 amino acids. The CDR3 coding sequence is TGTGCCAGCATGTCGATCCCTCCCTACGAGCAGTACTTC. Translating gives CASMSIPPYEQYF.

The V and J genes are TRBV7-9 and TRBJ2-5; D possibly matches TRBD1 or TRBD2 (6 bases each). The CDR3 runs to 18 residues. The V gene's germline CDR1 is SEHNR and CDR2 FQNEAQ (reference sequence). The V and J ends lost 1 base and 4 bases respectively, with 22 bases between them. The CDR3 loop reads CASSLGDRGLFARETQYF. In DNA form, the CDR3 reads TGTGCCAGCAGCTTAGGAGACCGGGGGCTATTTGCCCGAGAGACCCAGTACTTC.

V is TRBV18 and J is TRBJ1-1, with 10 nucleotides matching TRBD1. V shed 3 bases, J shed 4 bases, and the junction held 5 bases outside the gene matches. Germline lookup yields CDR1 KGHSH and CDR2 LQKENI. This CDR3 contains 15 residues. Here the CDR3 reads CASSPRQGAGTEAFF. DNA of the CDR3: TGTGCCAGCTCACCTAGACAGGGGGCGGGCACTGAAGCTTTCTTT.